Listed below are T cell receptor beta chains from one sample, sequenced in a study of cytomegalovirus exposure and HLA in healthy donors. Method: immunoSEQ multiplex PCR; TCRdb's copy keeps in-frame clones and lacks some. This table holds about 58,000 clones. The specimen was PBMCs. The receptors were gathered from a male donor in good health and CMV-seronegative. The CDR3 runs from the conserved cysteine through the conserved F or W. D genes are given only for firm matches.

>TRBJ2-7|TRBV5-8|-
TGTGCCAGCAGCCGTCATCCCCAGGGTGCTGGTTGGATGCAGTACTTC
CASSRHPQGAGWMQYF
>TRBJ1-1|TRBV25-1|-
TGTGCCAGCAGTGAAACCGACAGCACTGAAGCTTTCTTT
CASSETDSTEAFF
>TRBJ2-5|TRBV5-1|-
TGCGCCAGAAGCCCCGTAGAGACCCAGTACTTC
CARSPVETQYF
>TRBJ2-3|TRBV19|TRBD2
TGTGCCAGTACCCCCTTTCTAGCGGGGGGCCTCACAGATACGCAGTATTTT
CASTPFLAGGLTDTQYF
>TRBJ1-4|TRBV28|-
TGTGCCAGCAGCCCACAGGGTGCAACTAATGAAAAACTGTTTTTT
CASSPQGATNEKLFF
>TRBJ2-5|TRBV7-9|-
TGTGCCAGCAGCTTAGAAATTAGCGTAGAGACCCAGTACTTC
CASSLEISVETQYF
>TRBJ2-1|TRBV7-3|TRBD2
TGTGCCAGCAGCTTACGAACTAGCGGACCCGACAATGAGCAGTTCTTC
CASSLRTSGPDNEQFF
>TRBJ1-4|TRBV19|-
TGTGCCAGTAGCCAGGGACACGCTAATGAAAAACTGTTTTTT
CASSQGHANEKLFF
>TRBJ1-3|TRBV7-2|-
TGTGCCAGCAGCTTCGACAGGAGGGGAAACACCATATATTTT
CASSFDRRGNTIYF
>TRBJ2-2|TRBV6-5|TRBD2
TGTGCCAGCAGTTCCCGGGGGATGCGGGAGACCGGGGAGCTGTTTTTT
CASSSRGMRETGELFF
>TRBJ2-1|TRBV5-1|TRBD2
TGCGCCAGCAGCCTGCTAGCGGACGCCTACAATGAGCAGTTCTTC
CASSLLADAYNEQFF
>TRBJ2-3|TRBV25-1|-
TGTGCCAGCAGTGACGTAGGGGCCACAGATACGCAGTATTTT
CASSDVGATDTQYF
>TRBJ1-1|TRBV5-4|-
TGTGCCAGCAGCCCCCTCATTGGGGCGAACACTGAAGCTTTCTTT
CASSPLIGANTEAFF
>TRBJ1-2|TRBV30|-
TGTGCCTGGAGGGCAGACCCAGGGTTAGCTGGCTACACCTTC
CAWRADPGLAGYTF
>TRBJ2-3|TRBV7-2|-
TGTGCCAGCAGCCCCAGGGGCCCCACAGATACGCAGTATTTT
CASSPRGPTDTQYF
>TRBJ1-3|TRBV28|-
TGTGCCAGCACCTTGGCCAGTCCTTTAAGCTCTGGAAACACCATATATTTT
CASTLASPLSSGNTIYF
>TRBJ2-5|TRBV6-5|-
TGTGCCAGCAACGGGAATTCGGAGACCCAGTACTTC
CASNGNSETQYF
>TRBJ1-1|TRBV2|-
TGTGCCAGCAGCAACGACATGAACACTGAAGCTTTCTTT
CASSNDMNTEAFF
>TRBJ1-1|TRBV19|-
TGTGCCAGTAGTAGTCAGGACACTGAAGCTTTCTTT
CASSSQDTEAFF
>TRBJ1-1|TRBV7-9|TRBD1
TGTGCCAGCAGCCAGGACAGGGTGTCGAGTACTGAAGCTTTCTTT
CASSQDRVSSTEAFF
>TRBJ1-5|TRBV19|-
TGTGCCAGTAGTATTGGACAGATCAATCAGCCCCAGCATTTT
CASSIGQINQPQHF
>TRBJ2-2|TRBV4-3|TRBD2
TGCGCCAGCAGCTCGGGCGGGACTAGCGGGAACACCGGGGAGCTGTTTTTT
CASSSGGTSGNTGELFF
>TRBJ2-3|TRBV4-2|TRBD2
TGTGCCAGCAGCCAAGATCAGCCCCAGCGGGGGCTTCCAGATACGCAGTATTTT
CASSQDQPQRGLPDTQYF
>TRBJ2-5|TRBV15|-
TGTGCCACCAGCAGAGATACGGCCGGTTCGGAGAACCAGTACTTC
CATSRDTAGSENQYF
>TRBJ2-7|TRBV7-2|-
TGTGCCAGCAGCCCGCCTAGGGCTAGCGCCTACGAGCAGTACTTC
CASSPPRASAYEQYF
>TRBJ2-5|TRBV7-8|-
TGTGCCAGCAGCTTAGGGCGGCAACAAGAGACCCAGTACTTC
CASSLGRQQETQYF